The clone carrying this TCR beta chain was seen a few times. Antigen unknown. This sample stems from a study of T cells after yellow fever vaccination. As for the study in general: Researchers used SMART-Seq v4 Ultra Low Input to prepare fractions that had low cell numbers.

Study observations and caveats: A large majority of primary-vaccination clones showed up again after the booster (about 96% CD4, about 90% CD8). Clonotypes shared by both compartments, CD4 and CD8, made up a small share.

Trimming shortened V by 8 bases and J by 0 bases, and 8 bases separated the two germline ends. This CDR3 spans 14 amino acids. Template switching by 5'RACE produced TCR cDNA, adding a universal primer site and UMIs. TCRdb redid the calling of the 5' RACE reads with MiXCR, one entry per CDR3 protein. The sample holds 110,000 or so distinct CDR3 sequences, around 6.7% seen once. This receptor was identified in a man aged 18 to 35 who received the YFV17D yellow fever vaccine. The material was CD4+ T cells sorted from PBMCs, obtained about 41 days after the first yellow fever vaccination. This chain links TRBV23-1 with TRBJ2-6; D is ambiguous. TRBV23-1 is an open reading frame, and its role is uncertain. The CDR3 loop is CASLLLSGANVLTF. The CDR3 coding sequence is TGCGCCAGCCTGCTCCTCTCTGGGGCCAACGTCCTGACTTTC.